This passage covers 23 T cell receptor beta chains from one sample sequenced in a study of cytomegalovirus exposure and HLA in healthy donors (TCRdb year 2017). Library preparation was by the immunoSEQ multiplex PCR assay. TCRdb limited this immuneACCESS table to in-frame rearrangements with V and J called. A share of clones is missing; checked studies link under half to unresolved V genes, and the rest is unexplained. For this sample the table gives approximately 200,000 clones, of which around 84% were detected only once. The ten largest make up 13% of the sample. Sequencing was done on a sample of PBMCs. These receptors came from a woman in her twenties or thirties in good health and CMV-seropositive.

The chain is built from TRBV21-1 and TRBJ2-7; TRBD2, the D gene given by the table, was not confirmed from the DNA. TRBV21-1 is noted as a pseudogene. This CDR3 is 15 amino acids long. The CDR3 DNA sequence: TGTGCCAGCAGCAAGCCGGGACTTCTAAGGGCCGAGCAGTACTTC. Amino acid sequence: CASSKPGLLRAEQYF.

The chain carries TRBV4-1 and TRBJ2-3, with 7 bases that match TRBD2. V shed 6 bases, J shed 0 bases, and the junction held 3 bases outside the gene matches. This CDR3 comprises 14 residues. The germline CDR1 and CDR2 sequences are MGHRA and YSYEKL. This CDR3 reads CASSSSGSTDTQYF. CDR3 bases: TGCGCCAGCAGTTCTAGCGGTAGCACAGATACGCAGTATTTT.

The chain carries TRBV28 and TRBJ2-7, with TRBD2 matching over 11 bases. The junction had 15 bases not matched to a gene; V was cut back by 1 base and J by 7 bases. The CDR3 has 18 residues. Germline V lookup: CDR1 MDHEN, CDR2 SYDVKM. CDR3 amino acids: CASSLFTSGSRTGQEQYF. In DNA, the CDR3 is TGTGCCAGCAGTTTATTTACTAGCGGGAGTAGGACGGGTCAAGAGCAGTACTTC.

The gene calls are TRBV27 and TRBJ2-2, with 10 bases identical to TRBD1. V shed 5 bases, J shed 4 bases, and the junction held 7 bases outside the gene matches. The CDR3 extends over 16 amino acids. Germline V CDR1 and CDR2: MNHEY, SMNVEV (reference sequence). The CDR3 loop is CASSPRTGGTTGELFF. The CDR3 DNA follows: TGTGCCAGCAGTCCCCGGACAGGGGGTACCACCGGGGAGCTGTTTTTT.

The J gene is TRBJ1-5, the V gene TRBV10-3; D is ambiguous. The CDR3 extends over 13 amino acids. V shed 1 base and J shed 7 bases, with 8 bases lying between them. The germline V gene encodes CDR1 ENHRY and CDR2 SYGVKD. The CDR3 loop is CAISELSYQPQHF. Written as DNA, the CDR3 is TGTGCCATCAGTGAGTTGAGTTACCAGCCCCAGCATTTT.

The CDR3: CASSPSPRENTEAFF. The DNA of the CDR3 is TGTGCCAGCAGCCCAAGTCCCAGGGAGAACACTGAAGCTTTCTTT. V and J are TRBV9 and TRBJ1-1, with a weak D call TRBD1 (5 bases). The CDR3 extends over 15 amino acids. V dropped 4 bases and J dropped 1 base, with 14 bases sitting between them. The germline V gene encodes CDR1 SGDLS and CDR2 YYNGEE. The full variable domain, its missing parts supplied by reference TRBV9 and TRBJ1-1, is DSGVTQTPKHLITATGQRVTLRCSPRSGDLSVYWYQQSLDQGLQFLIQYYNGEERAKGNILERFSAQQFPDLHSELNLSSLELGDSALYFCASSPSPRENTEAFFGQGTRLTVV.

The gene calls are TRBV14 and TRBJ1-2; 10 bases line up with TRBD1. The germline V gene has CDR1 SGHDN and CDR2 FVKESK. J lost 8 bases, V lost 4 bases, and 13 bases had no gene match. The CDR3 is 16 amino acids. The CDR3 DNA reads as TGTGCCAGCAGCCTCGGACAGGGGGTCGGGATAGGAGGCTACACCTTC. This encodes CASSLGQGVGIGGYTF.

V and J are TRBV19 and TRBJ2-3, with 11 bases that match TRBD1. With 6 bases clipped from V and 5 bases from J, the junction kept 7 bases outside the gene matches. CDR3 length equals 15 residues. Per the germline V gene, CDR1 is LNHDA and CDR2 is SQIVND (reference sequence). CDR3 sequence (DNA): TGTGCCAGTAGAAGAGGACAGGGGGCCGGAGATACGCAGTATTTT. As protein: CASRRGQGAGDTQYF.

The rearrangement joins TRBV30 to TRBJ2-7; no clear D. The CDR3 totals 15 residues. Germline V gene data show CDR1 as GTSNPN and CDR2 as SVGIG (reference sequence). V shed 7 bases and J shed 2 bases, with 21 bases lying between them. This CDR3 is CASSTGFPGTYEQYF. The CDR3 bases are TGTGCCTCCTCGACTGGTTTTCCTGGCACCTACGAGCAGTACTTC.

This chain uses TRBV10-3 with TRBJ1-5; D gene uncertain. Trimming stripped 4 bases from V and 0 bases from J, with 7 bases between. The CDR3 has 14 residues. Germline CDR1 is ENHRY and CDR2 is SYGVKD. The CDR3 loop is CAISAENSNQPQHF. CDR3 nucleotide sequence: TGTGCCATCAGTGCGGAGAATAGCAATCAGCCCCAGCATTTT.

This clone was detected once. The chain combines TRBV7-2 with TRBJ1-1, with 7 bases aligning to TRBD1. Germline assignment: CDR1 SGHTA and CDR2 FQGNSA. J lost 6 bases, V lost 7 bases, and 11 bases had no gene match. The CDR3 has 14 residues. The CDR3 here is CASTPVDRVSEAFF. The CDR3 DNA sequence: TGTGCCAGCACCCCTGTCGACAGGGTTTCTGAAGCTTTCTTT.

The chain uses TRBV9 and TRBJ2-1, with 11 bases matching TRBD2. With 7 bases clipped from V and 5 bases from J, the junction kept 5 bases outside the gene matches. Per the germline V gene, CDR1 is SGDLS and CDR2 is YYNGEE. CDR3 length: 14 residues. The CDR3 protein is CASGRLAGNNEQFF. CDR3 DNA: TGTGCCAGCGGCCGACTAGCGGGGAACAATGAGCAGTTCTTC.

The chain has TRBV30 and TRBJ1-2; TRBD1 matches 9 bases. V was pared by 3 bases and J by 7 bases, with 6 bases of the junction left unmatched. The germline V gene has CDR1 GTSNPN and CDR2 SVGIG (reference sequence). The CDR3 spans 13 residues. The CDR3 spells CAWRGQGLGGYTF. CDR3 coding DNA: TGTGCCTGGAGGGGACAGGGATTGGGTGGCTACACCTTC.

This rearrangement joins TRBV2 to TRBJ2-3; 9 bases map to TRBD1. This CDR3 region has 15 residues. J gave up 2 bases and V 10 bases, and 10 bases lay outside the gene matches. CDR1 is SNHLY, CDR2 FYNNEI, per germline. In nucleotides, the CDR3 is TGTGCCATCCCCGGGACAGGGATTGTCACAGATACGCAGTATTTT. Its protein is CAIPGTGIVTDTQYF. The entire variable domain, with the rest obtained from reference TRBV2 and TRBJ2-3, is as follows: EPEVTQTPSHQVTQMGQEVILRCVPISNHLYFYWYRQILGQKVEFLVSFYNNEISEKSEIFDDQFSVERPDGSNFTLKIRSTKLEDSAMYFCAIPGTGIVTDTQYFGPGTRLTVL.

The genes are TRBV29-1 and TRBJ2-1; 7 bases map to TRBD1. The junction had 15 bases not matched to a gene; V was cut back by 2 bases and J by 8 bases. In germline, CDR1 is SQVTM, CDR2 ANQGSEA. The CDR3 covers 16 residues. The CDR3 region is CSVESSTDRVSYEQFF. In DNA form, the CDR3 reads TGCAGCGTTGAATCCTCCACTGACAGGGTATCATATGAGCAGTTCTTC.

This clone showed up just a few times. The rearrangement uses TRBV2 and TRBJ2-3; 7 positions agree with TRBD2. Losses at the gene ends were 8 bases for V and 1 base for J; bases not matched to a gene: 6. Germline assignment: CDR1 SNHLY and CDR2 FYNNEI. This CDR3 region has 14 residues. CDR3: CASGLAVGTDTQYF. Written as DNA, the CDR3 is TGTGCCAGCGGGCTAGCGGTGGGCACAGATACGCAGTATTTT.

The chain has TRBV27 and TRBJ2-1; 11 bases map to TRBD2. The V gene's germline CDR1 is MNHEY and CDR2 SMNVEV (reference sequence). J lost 4 bases, V lost 6 bases, and 5 bases had no gene match. The CDR3 covers 15 residues. CDR3 loop: CASSLAGGRYNEQFF. DNA of the CDR3: TGTGCCAGCAGCTTAGCGGGAGGGCGTTACAATGAGCAGTTCTTC.

The chain carries TRBV29-1 and TRBJ2-1; maybe TRBD2 (5 bases). Trimming removed 6 bases at V and 6 bases at J, with 9 bases between. Germline V CDR1 and CDR2: SQVTM, ANQGSEA. This CDR3 region has 11 residues. This CDR3 reads CSVPLANEQFF. Here the CDR3 DNA reads TGCAGCGTCCCCCTAGCCAATGAGCAGTTCTTC.

V gene TRBV18 combines with J gene TRBJ1-1; a weak D match, TRBD1 (6 bases). The CDR3 is made up of 15 amino acids. Germline V gives CDR1 KGHSH, CDR2 LQKENI. V was trimmed by 5 bases and J by 8 bases, leaving 21 bases between them. DNA of the CDR3: TGTGCCAGCTCAACAGGGCATTGGGGTTTAGGAGAAGCTTTCTTT. It is translated as CASSTGHWGLGEAFF.

V gene TRBV4-1 combines with J gene TRBJ2-7; D is possibly TRBD2 (5 bases). The V end was cut by 5 bases, the J end by 3 bases, with 11 bases between. Germline V gene lookup returns CDR1 MGHRA and CDR2 YSYEKL. CDR3 length equals 13 residues. CDR3 coding DNA: TGCGCCAGCAGCATCGCTCGGGGCTACGAGCAGTACTTC. This encodes CASSIARGYEQYF.

This clone was recorded a few times. The chain combines TRBV29-1 with TRBJ2-7, with 8 bases fitting TRBD1. Germline V lookup: CDR1 SQVTM, CDR2 ANQGSEA. Germline trimming cut 6 bases from V and 4 bases from J; bases unmatched to any gene: 8. The CDR3 is 13 amino acids. The CDR3 region is CSVAGTGLYEQYF. CDR3 coding DNA: TGCAGCGTGGCCGGGACAGGACTATACGAGCAGTACTTC.

The rearrangement joins TRBV15 to TRBJ2-7; D call uncertain. Looked up from germline, CDR1 is LNHNV and CDR2 is YYDKDF (reference sequence). Trimming pared 0 bases from V and 3 bases from J, leaving 6 bases between. The CDR3 is 13 residues long. The CDR3 loop is CATSRDPNYEQYF. CDR3 DNA: TGTGCCACCAGCAGAGATCCAAACTACGAGCAGTACTTC.

The J gene is TRBJ2-5, the V gene TRBV30; tentatively, D is TRBD2 (6 bases). In germline, CDR1 is GTSNPN, CDR2 SVGIG (reference sequence). Trimming took 2 bases from V and 1 from J, leaving 11 bases between them. The CDR3 runs to 14 residues. CDR3 bases: TGTGCCTGGAGTATCCGGACTATCCAAGAGACCCAGTACTTC. Its protein product is CAWSIRTIQETQYF.